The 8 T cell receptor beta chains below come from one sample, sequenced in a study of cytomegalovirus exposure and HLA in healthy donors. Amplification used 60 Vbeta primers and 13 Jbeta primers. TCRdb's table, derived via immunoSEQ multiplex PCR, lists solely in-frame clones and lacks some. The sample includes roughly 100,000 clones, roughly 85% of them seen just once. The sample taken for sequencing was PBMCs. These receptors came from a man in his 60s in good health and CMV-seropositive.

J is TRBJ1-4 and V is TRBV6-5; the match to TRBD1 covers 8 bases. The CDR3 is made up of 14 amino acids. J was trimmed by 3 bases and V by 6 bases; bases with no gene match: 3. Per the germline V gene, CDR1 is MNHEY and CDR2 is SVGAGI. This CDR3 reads CASRPGQANEKLFF. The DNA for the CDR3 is TGTGCCAGCAGACCGGGACAGGCTAATGAAAAACTGTTTTTT.

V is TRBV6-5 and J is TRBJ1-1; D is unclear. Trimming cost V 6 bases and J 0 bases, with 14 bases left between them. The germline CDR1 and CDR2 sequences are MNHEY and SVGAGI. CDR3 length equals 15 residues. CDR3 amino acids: CASRSRETMNTEAFF. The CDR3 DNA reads TGTGCCAGCAGGAGTAGGGAGACTATGAACACTGAAGCTTTCTTT.

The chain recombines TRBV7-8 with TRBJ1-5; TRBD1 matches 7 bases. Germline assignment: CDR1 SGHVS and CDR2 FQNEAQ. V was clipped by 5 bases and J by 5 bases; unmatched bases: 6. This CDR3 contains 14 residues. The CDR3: CASSDRVGDQPQHF. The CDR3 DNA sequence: TGTGCCAGCAGCGACAGGGTTGGGGATCAGCCCCAGCATTTT.

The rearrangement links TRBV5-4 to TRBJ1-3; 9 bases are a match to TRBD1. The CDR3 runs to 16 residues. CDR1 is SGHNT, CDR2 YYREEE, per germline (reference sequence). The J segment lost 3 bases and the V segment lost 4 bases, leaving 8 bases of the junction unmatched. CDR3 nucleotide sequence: TGTGCCAGCAGCCCAGGACAGGGGCGGAGTGGAAACACCATATATTTT. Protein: CASSPGQGRSGNTIYF.

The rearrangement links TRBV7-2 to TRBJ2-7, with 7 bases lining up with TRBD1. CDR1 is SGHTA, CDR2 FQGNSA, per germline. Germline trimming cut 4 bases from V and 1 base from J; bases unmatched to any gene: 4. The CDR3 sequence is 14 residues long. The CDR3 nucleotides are TGTGCCAGCAGCTCCTCAGGGGGATCCTACGAGCAGTACTTC. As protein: CASSSSGGSYEQYF.

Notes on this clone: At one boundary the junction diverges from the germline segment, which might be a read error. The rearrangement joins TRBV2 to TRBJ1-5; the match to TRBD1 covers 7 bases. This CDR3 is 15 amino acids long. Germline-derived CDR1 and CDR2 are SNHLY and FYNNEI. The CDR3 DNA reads TGTGCCAGCAGTGAGGACAGGTTTAGCGATCAGCCCCAGCATTTT. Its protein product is CASSEDRFSDQPQHF. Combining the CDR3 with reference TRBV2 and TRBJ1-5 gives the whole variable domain EPEVTQTPSHQVTQMGQEVILRCVPISNHLYFYWYRQILGQKVEFLVSFYNNEISEKSEIFDDQFSVERPDGSNFTLKIRSTKLEDSAMYFCASSEDRFSDQPQHFGDGTRLSIL.

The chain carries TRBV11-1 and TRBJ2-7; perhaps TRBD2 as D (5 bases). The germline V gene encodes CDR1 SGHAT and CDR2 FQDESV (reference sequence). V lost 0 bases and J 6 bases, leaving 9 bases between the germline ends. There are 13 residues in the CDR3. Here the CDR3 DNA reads TGTGCCAGCAGCTTAGCGCTAGCCCCCGAGCAGTACTTC. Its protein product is CASSLALAPEQYF.

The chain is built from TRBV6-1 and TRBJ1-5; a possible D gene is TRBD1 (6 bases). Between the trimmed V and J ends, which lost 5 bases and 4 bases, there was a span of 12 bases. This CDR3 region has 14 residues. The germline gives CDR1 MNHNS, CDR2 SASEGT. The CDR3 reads CASSLQGGNQPQHF. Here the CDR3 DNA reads TGTGCCAGCAGTTTACAAGGGGGAAATCAGCCCCAGCATTTT.